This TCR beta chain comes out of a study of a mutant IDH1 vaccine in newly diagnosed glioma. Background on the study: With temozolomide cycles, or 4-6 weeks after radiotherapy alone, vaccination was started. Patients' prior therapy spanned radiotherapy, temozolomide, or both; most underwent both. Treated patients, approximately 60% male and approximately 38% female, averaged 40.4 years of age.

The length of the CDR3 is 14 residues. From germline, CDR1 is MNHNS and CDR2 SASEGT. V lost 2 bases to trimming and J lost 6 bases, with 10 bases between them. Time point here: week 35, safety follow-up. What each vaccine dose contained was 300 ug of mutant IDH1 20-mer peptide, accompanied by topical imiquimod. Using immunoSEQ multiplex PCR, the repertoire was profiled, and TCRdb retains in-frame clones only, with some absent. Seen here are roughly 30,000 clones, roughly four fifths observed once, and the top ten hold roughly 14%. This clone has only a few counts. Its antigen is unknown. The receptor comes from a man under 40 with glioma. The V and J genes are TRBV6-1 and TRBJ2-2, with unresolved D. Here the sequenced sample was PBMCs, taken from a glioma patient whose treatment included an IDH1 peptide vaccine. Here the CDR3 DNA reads TGTGCCAGCAGTGAACCCACATCCCCCGGGGAGCTGTTTTTT. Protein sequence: CASSEPTSPGELFF.